The subject of this entry is one T cell receptor (beta chain). This clonotype was counted between two and nine times. This receptor's antigen is unknown. The record has no base qualities; no much larger clone is one base away. Ophthalmopathy patients had moderately to severely active disease, with a Clinical Activity Score of 3 or more, a NOSPECS grade of 4 or more, and a disease duration of less than 3 months. Exclusion was applied to patients with uncontrolled infections, other autoimmune diseases, pregnancy or lactation. Diagnoses were established on the basis of clinical symptoms, serum thyroxine and TRAb, thyroid ultrasound, and orbital computed tomography. PBMCs were isolated from around 10 ml of fresh peripheral blood by Ficoll-Paque density gradient centrifugation. Total RNA was extracted using Trizol reagent, and RNA quality was assessed on an Agilent 2100 Bioanalyzer. The TCR beta CDR3 regions were amplified from RNA transcripts. The first round of RT-PCR for the TCR CDR3 was performed with the HTBI primer set and the Qiagen OneStep RT-PCR kit. A second multiplex PCR round built the libraries, followed by size selection and purification. Paired-end sequencing of the libraries was performed with 100 bp reads on an Illumina HiSeq2000. In the original analysis: SOAPnuke was used to process the raw data, throwing out any read that contained adapters or uncalled bases, had a mean Phred below 15, or lacked an exact constant-primer or identifier match. High-quality paired reads were merged with COPE v1.2.5, and unique nucleotide sequences were defined as clonotypes. MiTCR v1.1 was used to align clonotypes to the IMGT TRBV, TRBD and TRBJ reference segments. Only V-J combinations with frequency above 0.0001, covering about 99% of repertoires, were analysed. The TCS score was defined as F50 (clonal expansion) divided by E x V (chaos), with BLOSUM62-based TCRdist calculated between CDR3 peptides within each V-J. Welch's t-statistics and random forest reduced fewer than 550 V-J features to 13, which were used in a naive Bayes classifier (R e1071). TCRdb reran the public reads through fastp at Q25 and MiXCR, keeping productive beta chains. Each CDR3 protein appears once, grouped with its most common genes and DNA. TCRdb assigned the V and J calls; the authors' analysis was not used. The sample yields under 350,000 distinct CDR3 sequences; roughly 15% were counted once. In total, the top ten clones hold about a third of the sample.

V loses 2 bases, J loses 0 bases, and the germline ends lie 10 bases apart. For CDR1 and CDR2, the germline V gene (reference sequence) lists LNHDA and SQIVND. The cysteine opens and the phenylalanine closes a CDR3 of 15 amino acids. Only CDR3 DNA remains: 45 bases, in frame from the first base. This record comes from a study of T cells in Graves' hyperthyroidism and ophthalmopathy (dated by TCRdb to the late 2010s). With respect to the entire study: Peripheral blood samples were taken at initial diagnosis, before any treatment was given. Thyroid tissue and blood T-cell repertoires from six Graves' hyperthyroidism patients were also compared in the study. Prospective prediction of ophthalmopathy was tested in an independent validation cohort consisting of roughly 20 hyperthyroidism patients and more than 15 patients who later progressed to ophthalmopathy. According to the paper, TCR Vbeta CDR3 sequencing was carried out on 135 peripheral blood samples, which came from approximately 43 ophthalmopathy, around 74 hyperthyroidism and roughly 17 progressor patients. A discovery cohort of around 100 patients, about 40 with Graves' ophthalmopathy and about 58 with stable Graves' hyperthyroidism, was used to find distinguishing TCR V-J signatures. Following sampling, methimazole starting at 30 mg daily was given to hyperthyroidism patients, and high-dose intravenous methylprednisolone was given to ophthalmopathy patients. The roughly 99 discovery patients were divided at random into training and test sets in a 7:3 ratio.

Overall study outcomes, separate from this receptor: No statistical method was used to set the sample size in advance, and investigators knew the group allocation. Most expanded thyroid clonotypes (frequency above 0.001) were also detected in blood, a finding suggesting that blood repertoires may reflect thyroid immune responses. A 13 V-J signature model separated ophthalmopathy from stable hyperthyroidism, with about 90% sensitivity and 81% to 82% specificity in cross-validation and 80%/75% in testing. During validation, the model predicted progression to ophthalmopathy a median of about 6.3 months ahead of onset, with roughly 65% sensitivity and 72% to 80% specificity.

The receptor comes from a woman between 35 and 50 years old with Graves' ophthalmopathy. The sequencing sample was made of blood. The chain is assembled from TRBV19 and TRBJ1-1, with no confidently assigned D gene. Here the CDR3 is given as CASSITINLNTEAFF. The nucleotides are TGTGCCAGTAGTATAACCATTAACTTGAACACTGAAGCTTTCTTT.